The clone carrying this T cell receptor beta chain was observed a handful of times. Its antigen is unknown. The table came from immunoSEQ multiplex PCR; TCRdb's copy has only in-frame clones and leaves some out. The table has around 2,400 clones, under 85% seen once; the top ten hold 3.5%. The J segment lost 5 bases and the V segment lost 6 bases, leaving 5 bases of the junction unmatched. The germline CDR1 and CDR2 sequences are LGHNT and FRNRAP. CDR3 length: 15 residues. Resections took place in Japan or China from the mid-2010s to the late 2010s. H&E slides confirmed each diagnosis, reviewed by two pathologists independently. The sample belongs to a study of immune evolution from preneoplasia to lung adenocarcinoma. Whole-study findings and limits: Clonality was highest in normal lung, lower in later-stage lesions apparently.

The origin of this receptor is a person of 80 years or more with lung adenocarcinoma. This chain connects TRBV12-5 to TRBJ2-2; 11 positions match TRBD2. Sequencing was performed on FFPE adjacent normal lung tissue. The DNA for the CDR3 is TGTGCTAGTGGCCGCAGGACTAGCGGGACCGGGGAGCTGTTTTTT. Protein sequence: CASGRRTSGTGELFF.